This is a list of T cell receptor beta chains from one sample in a study of T cell responses to AZD1222 COVID-19 vaccine. The repertoire was sequenced with immunoSEQ multiplex PCR; TCRdb's copy has only in-frame clones and lacks some. The top ten hold about 50% of the sample, which has roughly 100,000 clones, around 91% seen once. The sequenced sample was peripheral blood, obtained on day 0 of AZD1222 vaccination. The receptors here all came from an adult in good health. Each CDR3 is given with its conserved first and last residue. The order of the fields is V gene, J gene, D gene, clone size, CDR3 length, CDR3 protein, CDR3 DNA. D genes are given only for firm matches. A clone size is listed for some rows: how often the clone was seen (once, few, many), or a class if it is expanded.

V gene: TRBV2
J gene: TRBJ2-1
D gene: .
clone size: once
CDR3 length: 12
CDR3 protein: CASSALAGEQFF
CDR3 DNA: TGTGCCAGCAGTGCGTTGGCCGGTGAGCAGTTCTTC

V gene: TRBV30
J gene: TRBJ1-2
D gene: TRBD1
clone size: .
CDR3 length: 14
CDR3 protein: CAWSLDRGLHGYTF
CDR3 DNA: TGTGCCTGGAGTCTCGACAGGGGGCTGCATGGCTACACCTTC

V gene: TRBV30
J gene: TRBJ1-1
D gene: .
clone size: .
CDR3 length: 18
CDR3 protein: CAWSVRKVAGTMNTEAFF
CDR3 DNA: TGTGCCTGGAGTGTACGAAAGGTTGCAGGAACCATGAACACTGAAGCTTTCTTT

V gene: TRBV27
J gene: TRBJ1-4
D gene: .
clone size: .
CDR3 length: 14
CDR3 protein: CASSFQGAFGKLFF
CDR3 DNA: TGTGCCAGCAGTTTCCAGGGAGCCTTCGGAAAACTGTTTTTT

V gene: TRBV18
J gene: TRBJ1-2
D gene: TRBD1
clone size: .
CDR3 length: 18
CDR3 protein: CASSPRITGGEGEYGYTF
CDR3 DNA: TGTGCCAGCTCACCCCGAATTACAGGGGGCGAAGGTGAATATGGCTACACCTTC

V gene: TRBV10-3
J gene: TRBJ2-3
D gene: .
clone size: .
CDR3 length: 14
CDR3 protein: CAISEGPRTDTQYF
CDR3 DNA: TGTGCCATCAGTGAAGGTCCACGCACAGATACGCAGTATTTT

V gene: TRBV9
J gene: TRBJ2-7
D gene: .
clone size: .
CDR3 length: 15
CDR3 protein: CASSPFSGPSYEQYF
CDR3 DNA: TGTGCCAGCAGCCCCTTCAGCGGACCTTCCTACGAGCAGTACTTC

V gene: TRBV11-2
J gene: TRBJ1-5
D gene: .
clone size: .
CDR3 length: 12
CDR3 protein: CASSLLLGPQHF
CDR3 DNA: TGTGCCAGCAGCTTACTCCTGGGGCCCCAGCATTTT

V gene: TRBV27
J gene: TRBJ1-5
D gene: .
clone size: .
CDR3 length: 14
CDR3 protein: CASQKWADNQPQHF
CDR3 DNA: TGTGCCAGCCAAAAATGGGCAGACAATCAGCCCCAGCATTTT

V gene: TRBV27
J gene: TRBJ2-1
D gene: TRBD2
clone size: .
CDR3 length: 15
CDR3 protein: CASSLIAGAYNEQFF
CDR3 DNA: TGTGCCAGCAGTTTAATAGCGGGAGCCTACAATGAGCAGTTCTTC

V gene: TRBV7-9
J gene: TRBJ2-3
D gene: .
clone size: .
CDR3 length: 15
CDR3 protein: CASSVGLLGTDTQYF
CDR3 DNA: TGTGCCAGCAGCGTGGGACTCTTAGGCACAGATACGCAGTATTTT

V gene: TRBV28
J gene: TRBJ1-2
D gene: TRBD1
clone size: .
CDR3 length: 15
CDR3 protein: CASSTHGTGQGGYTF
CDR3 DNA: TGTGCCAGCAGTACCCACGGGACGGGACAGGGTGGCTACACCTTC

V gene: TRBV6-5
J gene: TRBJ1-5
D gene: .
clone size: once
CDR3 length: 15
CDR3 protein: CASSYSIGGNQPQHF
CDR3 DNA: TGTGCCAGCAGTTACTCGATTGGGGGGAATCAGCCCCAGCATTTT

V gene: TRBV19
J gene: TRBJ1-5
D gene: .
clone size: .
CDR3 length: 17
CDR3 protein: CASSIVLQFNSNQPQHF
CDR3 DNA: TGTGCCAGTAGTATAGTTTTACAGTTTAATAGCAATCAGCCCCAGCATTTT

V gene: TRBV5-1
J gene: TRBJ1-4
D gene: .
clone size: .
CDR3 length: 14
CDR3 protein: CASSQLATNEKLFF
CDR3 DNA: TGCGCCAGCAGCCAGCTTGCAACTAATGAAAAACTGTTTTTT

V gene: TRBV1
J gene: TRBJ2-2
D gene: .
clone size: .
CDR3 length: 14
CDR3 protein: CTSSQDKGAGELFF
CDR3 DNA: TGCACCAGCAGCCAAGATAAAGGGGCCGGGGAGCTGTTTTTT

V gene: TRBV10-3
J gene: TRBJ2-5
D gene: .
clone size: .
CDR3 length: 13
CDR3 protein: CAMSQGLLRDQYF
CDR3 DNA: TGTGCCATGTCGCAGGGATTGCTCAGGGACCAGTACTTC

V gene: TRBV2
J gene: TRBJ2-7
D gene: .
clone size: .
CDR3 length: 15
CDR3 protein: CASRSAGTLTYEQYF
CDR3 DNA: TGTGCCAGCAGATCGGCCGGGACTTTGACCTACGAGCAGTACTTC

V gene: TRBV18
J gene: TRBJ1-2
D gene: .
clone size: .
CDR3 length: 13
CDR3 protein: CASSPDRDYGYTF
CDR3 DNA: TGTGCCAGCTCACCCGACCGGGACTATGGCTACACCTTC

V gene: TRBV7-2
J gene: TRBJ1-2
D gene: .
clone size: .
CDR3 length: 13
CDR3 protein: CASSLVGGYGYTF
CDR3 DNA: TGTGCCAGCAGCTTAGTAGGGGGCTATGGCTACACCTTC

V gene: TRBV11-2
J gene: TRBJ2-2
D gene: TRBD1
clone size: .
CDR3 length: 15
CDR3 protein: CASRLTTGGTGELFF
CDR3 DNA: TGTGCCAGCAGACTTACAACAGGGGGCACCGGGGAGCTGTTTTTT

V gene: TRBV12-3/TRBV12-4
J gene: TRBJ2-7
D gene: .
clone size: .
CDR3 length: 13
CDR3 protein: CASRPSTAYEQYF
CDR3 DNA: TGTGCCAGCAGACCTAGCACCGCCTACGAGCAGTACTTC